Following are 18 T cell receptor beta chains from one sample sequenced in a study of blood T cell repertoires in COVID-19. Libraries were prepared by immunoSEQ multiplex PCR; TCRdb keeps only in-frame clonotypes and omits some of them. Of 150,000 to 200,000 clones in the sample, 88% were seen once. The source material was peripheral blood. The receptor source for this set is a man aged 60 to 69 with acute or convalescent COVID-19.

The DNA for the CDR3 is TGCGCCAGCAGTCAAAGCGTGAAATGTAGCAATCAGCCCCAGCATTTT. Amino acid sequence: CASSQSVKCSNQPQHF. J is TRBJ1-5 and V is TRBV23-1, with D hard to call. TRBV23-1 carries the ORF label, with uncertain function. This CDR3 is built from 16 residues. The V and J ends lost 2 bases and 0 bases respectively, with 11 bases between them.

This sequence joins TRBV14 and TRBJ1-3; D remains unclear. V shed 1 base and J shed 0 bases, with 10 bases lying between them. The CDR3 sequence is 16 residues long. In germline, CDR1 is SGHDN, CDR2 FVKESK. The CDR3 region is CASSQGRGYSGNTIYF. For the CDR3, the DNA is TGTGCCAGCAGCCAAGGTCGCGGCTACTCTGGAAACACCATATATTTT.

CDR3 DNA: TGTGCCAGCAGTTTCCAACAGGGGGGTTCGAATTCACCCCTCCACTTT. Translated, it gives CASSFQQGGSNSPLHF. This chain connects TRBV27 to TRBJ1-6; 8 bases match TRBD1. The ends lost 3 bases at V and 7 bases at J; junction bases unmatched: 8. There are 16 residues in the CDR3. Per the germline V gene, CDR1 is MNHEY and CDR2 is SMNVEV (reference sequence).

The CDR3 region is CASSLGTSGGELQETQYF. The CDR3 DNA sequence: TGTGCCAGCAGCCTTGGGACTAGCGGGGGGGAACTACAAGAGACCCAGTACTTC. V is TRBV7-9 and J is TRBJ2-5; 16 positions agree with TRBD2. Looked up from germline, CDR1 is SEHNR and CDR2 is FQNEAQ (reference sequence). V was pared by 5 bases and J by 2 bases, with 8 bases of the junction left unmatched. The CDR3 runs to 18 residues.

V is TRBV18 and J is TRBJ1-2, with D unresolved. Germline values: CDR1 KGHSH, CDR2 LQKENI. The CDR3 has 13 residues. V was pared by 6 bases and J by 2 bases, with 10 bases between. CDR3 residues: CASSNRENYGYTF. The CDR3, as DNA: TGTGCCAGCTCTAACCGGGAAAACTATGGCTACACCTTC.

The V and J genes are TRBV4-1 and TRBJ2-3; D unresolved. Trimming took off 0 bases at V and 4 bases at J, with 5 bases between the two ends. There are 13 residues in the CDR3. CDR1 is MGHRA, CDR2 YSYEKL, per germline. The CDR3 spells CASSQERADTQYF. In DNA, the CDR3 is TGCGCCAGCAGCCAAGAAAGAGCAGATACGCAGTATTTT.

The V call is TRBV2, the J call TRBJ1-1; D might be TRBD1 (6 bases). The CDR3 is made up of 15 amino acids. V was cut by 0 bases and J by 1 base, with 9 bases left in between. In germline, CDR1 is SNHLY, CDR2 FYNNEI. CDR3 residues: CASSEAGTTNTEAFF. The CDR3 coding sequence is TGTGCCAGCAGTGAAGCGGGGACAACGAACACTGAAGCTTTCTTT.

The rearrangement links TRBV10-3 to TRBJ1-1; D is perhaps TRBD1 (5 bases). The CDR3 spans 16 residues. Germline CDR1 and CDR2: ENHRY and SYGVKD. Trimming pared 0 bases from V and 4 bases from J, leaving 15 bases between. CDR3 sequence: CAISESGGGLGTEAFF. CDR3 nucleotides: TGTGCCATCAGTGAGTCGGGGGGGGGACTTGGCACTGAAGCTTTCTTT.

This chain links TRBV9 with TRBJ1-2; TRBD1 is a possible D gene (6 bases). The CDR3 is 15 residues long. The germline V and J ends were trimmed by 0 bases and 3 bases, with 12 bases remaining between them. Germline V CDR1 and CDR2: SGDLS, YYNGEE. Here the CDR3 reads CASSVGTGNHYGYTF. CDR3 bases: TGTGCCAGCAGCGTAGGTACAGGGAACCACTATGGCTACACCTTC.

This chain links TRBV6-6 with TRBJ2-3; 11 bases fit TRBD2. Germline CDR1 and CDR2: MNHNY and SVGAGI (reference sequence). This CDR3 is built from 14 residues. V lost 8 bases to trimming and J lost 3 bases; unmatched junction nucleotides: 4. CDR3 DNA: TGTGCCAGCCAGGGACTAGCGGAAACAGATACGCAGTATTTT. This encodes CASQGLAETDTQYF.

V gene TRBV4-3 combines with J gene TRBJ2-1; 9 positions agree with TRBD2. Germline V lookup: CDR1 LGHNA, CDR2 YSLEER. V trimming: 3 bases; J trimming: 5 bases; junction bases outside the gene matches: 8. The length of the CDR3 is 16 residues. The CDR3 DNA is TGCGCCAGCAGCCAGCAACTAGCGGGCCTAAACAATGAGCAGTTCTTC. The encoded protein is CASSQQLAGLNNEQFF.

The J gene is TRBJ1-1, the V gene TRBV27, with a tentative D call TRBD1 (5 bases). From germline, CDR1 is MNHEY and CDR2 SMNVEV (reference sequence). This CDR3 is 14 amino acids long. V was shortened by 6 bases and J by 11 bases, with 22 bases between the two germline ends. The chain's CDR3 is CASRISRGGEGAFF. The CDR3 DNA follows: TGTGCCAGCAGAATCAGTCGGGGAGGGGAAGGGGCTTTCTTT.

The chain links TRBV11-1 to TRBJ2-7; TRBD1 might be the D (6 bases). Germline values: CDR1 SGHAT, CDR2 FQDESV (reference sequence). The CDR3 runs 14 residues. V was clipped by 0 bases and J by 4 bases, with 10 bases between them. CDR3 coding DNA: TGTGCCAGCAGCTTAGCGACAGGAGGTTACGAGCAGTACGTC. Its protein product is CASSLATGGYEQYV.

The chain has TRBV5-4 and TRBJ1-4; D is uncertain. Deletions cut 0 bases from V and 4 bases from J, with 16 bases between. This CDR3 is 17 amino acids long. CDR1 is SGHNT and CDR2 is YYREEE in the germline V gene (reference sequence). CDR3 protein: CASSLAGGGGLNEKLFF. The CDR3 DNA is TGTGCCAGCAGCTTGGCCGGTGGAGGAGGGCTTAATGAAAAACTGTTTTTT.

The V gene is TRBV23-1, the J gene TRBJ1-2, with 8 positions matching TRBD1. TRBV23-1 has ORF status, its function being uncertain. V shed 8 bases, J shed 8 bases, and the junction held 10 bases outside the gene matches. The CDR3 totals 13 residues. CDR3 in amino acids: CASRSGGRRGYTF. In DNA form, the CDR3 reads TGCGCCAGCCGCTCAGGGGGCCGTCGAGGCTACACCTTC.

Written as DNA, the CDR3 is TGCGCCAGCAGCGAGGGGGCTCGGGATCAGCCCCAGCATTTT. Its protein product is CASSEGARDQPQHF. The gene calls are TRBV5-1 and TRBJ1-5; TRBD1 agrees at 7 bases. Germline V gives CDR1 SGHRS, CDR2 YFSETQ. The CDR3 totals 14 residues. Trimming at V came to 4 bases and at J to 5 bases, leaving 6 bases not matched to a gene.

V is TRBV10-3 and J is TRBJ2-1; TRBD2 aligns across 12 bases. There are 15 residues in the CDR3. CDR1 and CDR2 (germline): ENHRY, SYGVKD. V trimming: 4 bases; J trimming: 6 bases; junction bases outside the gene matches: 4. The CDR3 DNA reads as TGTGCCATCAGTGGGACTAGCGGGGCCTCCAATGAGCAGTTCTTC. Amino acid sequence: CAISGTSGASNEQFF.

V and J are TRBV11-2 and TRBJ1-3, with 10 nucleotides matching TRBD1. The CDR3 spans 15 residues. V gave up 3 bases and J gave up 8 bases; unmatched junction bases: 7. Per germline, CDR1 SGHAT and CDR2 FQNNGV. In nucleotides, the CDR3 is TGTGCCAGCAGCTTCCGGGGACAGGGGATGGACACCATATATTTT. This sequence encodes CASSFRGQGMDTIYF.